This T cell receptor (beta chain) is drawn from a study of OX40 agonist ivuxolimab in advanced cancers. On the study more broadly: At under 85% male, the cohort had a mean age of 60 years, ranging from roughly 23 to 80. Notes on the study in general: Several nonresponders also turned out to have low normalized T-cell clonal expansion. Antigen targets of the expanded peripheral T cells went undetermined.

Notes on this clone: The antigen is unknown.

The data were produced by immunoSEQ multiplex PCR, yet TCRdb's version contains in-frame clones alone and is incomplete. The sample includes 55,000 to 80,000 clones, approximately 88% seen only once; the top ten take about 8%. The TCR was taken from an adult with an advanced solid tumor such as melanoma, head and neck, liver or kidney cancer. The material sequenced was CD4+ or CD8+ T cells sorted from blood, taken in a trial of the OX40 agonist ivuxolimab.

The CDR3 loop reads CAWSVLGAPNQPQHF. The CDR3 DNA reads TGTGCCTGGAGTGTACTAGGGGCGCCCAATCAGCCCCAGCATTTT. V gene TRBV30 combines with J gene TRBJ1-5; TRBD1 might be the D (5 bases). This CDR3 comprises 15 residues. V was pared by 0 bases and J by 3 bases, with 12 bases between. Germline assignment: CDR1 GTSNPN and CDR2 SVGIG (reference sequence).